These 17 T cell receptor beta chains share one sample of origin, sequenced in a study of T cells after yellow fever vaccination. In TCRdb, the 5' RACE reads were re-called with MiXCR into one record per CDR3 protein. This sample has more than 450,000 distinct CDR3 sequences, with about a fifth found just once. This material consisted of PBMCs, taken about 20 days after the first yellow fever vaccination. These receptors were taken from a man younger than 35 who received the YFV17D yellow fever vaccine.

This clonotype has only a few counts. The rearrangement links TRBV5-5 to TRBJ1-1, with TRBD1 as a possible D gene (6 bases). The germline V and J ends were trimmed by 4 bases and 4 bases, with 14 bases remaining between them. The CDR3 runs to 14 residues. Germline CDR1 is SGHKS and CDR2 is YYEKEE (reference sequence). CDR3 coding DNA: TGTGCCAGCAGCCCGAGGCGAGGGGGCACTGAAGCTTTCTTT. Translated, it gives CASSPRRGGTEAFF.

V usage is TRBV24-1 and J usage is TRBJ1-6; D is undetermined. This CDR3 is 15 amino acids long. The ends were cut back, 8 bases at V and 9 bases at J, with 19 bases in the middle. CDR1 is KGHDR, CDR2 SFDVKD, per germline. In nucleotides, the CDR3 is TGTGCCACCAACACACCGGGAACAGATGTTTCACCCCTCCACTTT. Its protein is CATNTPGTDVSPLHF.

This clonotype was detected a few times. The chain couples TRBV18 to TRBJ2-1; 14 bases match TRBD2. V was pared by 5 bases and J by 6 bases, with 9 bases of the junction left unmatched. CDR1 and CDR2 (germline): KGHSH, LQKENI. CDR3 length: 17 residues. The CDR3 nucleotides are TGTGCCAGCTCAAAGACTAGCGGGGGGGCCGGAGGCAATGAGCAGTTCTTC. Translating it yields CASSKTSGGAGGNEQFF.

This chain connects TRBV12-3 or TRBV12-4 to TRBJ1-6, with no clear D. The germline V and J ends were trimmed by 3 bases and 7 bases, with 10 bases remaining between them. The CDR3 has 14 residues. Written as DNA, the CDR3 is TGTGCCAGCAGTTTCCTGGACGGAAATTCACCCCTCCACTTT. Translated, it gives CASSFLDGNSPLHF.

This clonotype was seen repeatedly, ten times or more. The chain uses TRBV6-2 or TRBV6-3 and TRBJ2-5, with a tentative D call TRBD1 (6 bases). CDR1 is MNHEY and CDR2 is SVGEGT in the germline V gene. V was pared by 5 bases and J by 0 bases, with 16 bases between. The CDR3 loop spans 16 amino acids. The CDR3 DNA reads as TGTGCCAGCAGTCCAGCCGGGGACAAGTACCAAGAGACCCAGTACTTC. Encoded protein: CASSPAGDKYQETQYF.

This chain connects TRBV4-2 to TRBJ2-3; the D gene is possibly TRBD1 (6 bases). The germline V gene has CDR1 LGHNA and CDR2 YNFKEQ. The CDR3 is made up of 15 amino acids. The V end lost 3 bases, the J end lost 6 bases, and 16 bases lay between the germline ends. This CDR3 is CASSQYQAGVDTQYF. The CDR3 nucleotides read TGTGCCAGCAGCCAGTACCAGGCAGGGGTGGATACGCAGTATTTT.

This clonotype was found a few times. The J gene is TRBJ1-2, the V gene TRBV28; D is possibly TRBD1 (5 bases). Per germline, CDR1 MDHEN and CDR2 SYDVKM. This CDR3 region has 14 residues. V lost 1 base and J 2 bases, leaving 8 bases between the germline ends. The CDR3 sequence is CASSLSGGNYGYTF. The CDR3 DNA reads as TGTGCCAGCAGTTTATCGGGGGGGAACTATGGCTACACCTTC.

The rearrangement uses TRBV11-1 and TRBJ2-7; TRBD1 agrees at 9 bases. The CDR3 loop spans 15 amino acids. Germline V gene lookup returns CDR1 SGHAT and CDR2 FQDESV (reference sequence). The junction had 7 bases not matched to a gene; V was cut back by 5 bases and J by 2 bases. CDR3 region: CASSPEGTGTYEQYV. The CDR3 DNA sequence: TGTGCCAGCAGCCCAGAGGGGACAGGGACCTACGAGCAGTACGTC.

For the CDR3, the DNA is TGCGCCAGCAGCCCTAGACAGGAGAGGAACACTGAAGCTTTCTTT. Translating gives CASSPRQERNTEAFF. The J gene is TRBJ1-1, the V gene TRBV5-1; perhaps TRBD1 as D (6 bases). The CDR3 is 15 residues long. Per the germline V gene, CDR1 is SGHRS and CDR2 is YFSETQ. Deletions cut 4 bases from V and 1 base from J, with 14 bases between.

V and J are TRBV7-6 and TRBJ1-1, with D hard to call. Germline V gene data show CDR1 as SGHVS and CDR2 as FNYEAQ. This CDR3 spans 15 amino acids. V lost 5 bases, J lost 4 bases, and 17 bases lay in between. The CDR3 DNA sequence: TGTGCCAGCAGCATTTCGGGGATCCCCGCCACTGAAGCTTTCTTT. Translated, it gives CASSISGIPATEAFF. The full variable domain, its missing parts supplied by reference TRBV7-6 and TRBJ1-1, is GAGVSQSPRYKVTKRGQDVALRCDPISGHVSLYWYRQALGQGPEFLTYFNYEAQQDKSGLPNDRFSAERPEGSISTLTIQRTEQRDSAMYRCASSISGIPATEAFFGQGTRLTVV.

This clonotype was seen a handful of times. As DNA, the CDR3 is TGCGCCAGCAGCCAAGAGCCCACAGTCTACAATGAGCAGTTCTTC. It yields the protein CASSQEPTVYNEQFF. This rearrangement joins TRBV4-3 to TRBJ2-1; D is unclear. V gave up 0 bases and J gave up 3 bases, with 9 bases separating them. The CDR3 runs 15 residues. Germline CDR1 LGHNA, CDR2 YSLEER.

This clonotype has only a few counts. The CDR3 DNA is TGTGCCAGCAGCTCTGGCCAGAACACCTACGAGCAGTACGTC. Residues: CASSSGQNTYEQYV. The gene calls are TRBV28 and TRBJ2-7; D is unresolved. The ends were cut back, 6 bases at V and 2 bases at J, with 14 bases in the middle. The germline V gene encodes CDR1 MDHEN and CDR2 SYDVKM. The length of the CDR3 is 14 residues.

The J gene is TRBJ1-2, the V gene TRBV6-1; no reliable D call. This CDR3 spans 13 amino acids. Germline CDR1 MNHNS, CDR2 SASEGT. V lost 9 bases, J lost 6 bases, and 17 bases lay in between. For the CDR3, the DNA is TGTGCCAGGGGGATTGATCCTAGAGATGGCTACACCTTC. Translating it yields CARGIDPRDGYTF.

V is TRBV15 and J is TRBJ2-5; 7 bases fit TRBD2. The CDR3 extends over 14 amino acids. CDR1 is LNHNV, CDR2 YYDKDF, per germline (reference sequence). V dropped 0 bases and J dropped 5; count of bases not matched to a gene: 3. CDR3: CATSRDMGGETQYF. CDR3 bases: TGTGCCACCAGCAGAGATATGGGGGGGGAGACCCAGTACTTC.

The CDR3 bases are TGTGCCAGCAGCCCCCCGACACGGTCTAGCAATCAGCCCCAGCATTTT. Translated, it gives CASSPPTRSSNQPQHF. V is TRBV16 and J is TRBJ1-5; no firm D call. The germline V gene encodes CDR1 KGHSY and CDR2 FQNENV. The CDR3 runs 16 residues. Trimming shortened V by 4 bases and J by 0 bases, and 13 bases separated the two germline ends.

This clonotype has just one count. The CDR3 DNA reads TGTGCCAGCAGCCTACTAGCGATCGGGGAGCTGTTTTTT. Protein: CASSLLAIGELFF. V usage is TRBV6-2 or TRBV6-3 and J usage is TRBJ2-2; TRBD2 matches at 7 bases. The ends lost 6 bases at V and 7 bases at J; junction bases unmatched: 5. CDR1 and CDR2 (germline): MNHEY, SVGEGT. This CDR3 region has 13 residues.

This clonotype was seen a handful of times. Here the CDR3 DNA reads TGCGCCAGCAGCTTGGATGTCGTACAGGGGTTCGGGGAGCTGTTTTTT. This gives the protein CASSLDVVQGFGELFF. The rearrangement links TRBV5-1 to TRBJ2-2; TRBD1 agrees at 7 bases. Germline trimming cut 0 bases from V and 7 bases from J; bases unmatched to any gene: 9. Germline V gene data show CDR1 as SGHRS and CDR2 as YFSETQ. The length of the CDR3 is 16 residues.